This is a list of T cell receptor beta chains from one sample in a study of blood T cells in healthy people across ages. A single record per CDR3 protein comes from TCRdb applying MiXCR to the 5' RACE reads. The repertoire holds roughly 830,000 distinct CDR3 sequences, approximately 67% seen once, with 25% to 35% in the top ten. The sequenced sample consisted of blood. These receptors were obtained from a man younger than 40 in good health. CDR3s include the opening cysteine and the closing phenylalanine or tryptophan. Fields, in order: CDR3 DNA, CDR3 protein, CDR3 length, clone size, J gene, D gene, V gene. D genes are given only for firm matches. Size is stated for part of the rows, as once, few or many counts, or as a class when the clone is expanded.

TGTGCCATCAGCCGGGAGCCGGAGGGTAACACAGATACGCAGTATTTT	CAISREPEGNTDTQYF	16	-	TRBJ2-3	-	TRBV10-3
TGCAGCGTAAACAGGGGTCCTAATGAGCAGTTCTTC	CSVNRGPNEQFF	12	-	TRBJ2-1	TRBD1	TRBV29-1
TGTGCCAGCAGTTCCCCGAGGGGTTGCCAGTACTTC	CASSSPRGCQYF	12	few	TRBJ2-5	-	TRBV6-7
TGTGCCAGCCTAACTGTGGATACGCAGTATTTT	CASLTVDTQYF	11	-	TRBJ2-3	-	TRBV11-2
TGTGCCAGCAGAGCCGGGACAGGGGAAGGTTGGACTGAAGCTTTCTTT	CASRAGTGEGWTEAFF	16	-	TRBJ1-1	TRBD1	TRBV6-1
TGTGCCAGCAGCTTAGGTTTTAGCGGTGGCAGGGATACGCAGTATTTT	CASSLGFSGGRDTQYF	16	-	TRBJ2-3	-	TRBV7-2
TGTGCCAGCAGCGGGACAGGGGAGGACGGGGAGCTGTTTTTT	CASSGTGEDGELFF	14	once	TRBJ2-2	TRBD1	TRBV2
TGCAGTGCTAGACCTGGGACAGGGGTTTACGAGACCCAGTACTTC	CSARPGTGVYETQYF	15	-	TRBJ2-5	TRBD1	TRBV20-1
TGTGCCAGCAGGGAACAACAGGGCCCCGAGCAGTACTTC	CASREQQGPEQYF	13	once	TRBJ2-7	-	TRBV6-1
TGTGCCAGCACCCTAAGACGCGGGGAGCTGTTTTTT	CASTLRRGELFF	12	-	TRBJ2-2	-	TRBV6-6
TGCAGTGCCCCCGGGACAGCATTTAACACTGAAGCTTTCTTT	CSAPGTAFNTEAFF	14	-	TRBJ1-1	TRBD1	TRBV20-1
TGTGCCAGCAGGCATTCATCCCCCCAAACCGGGGAGCTGTTTTTT	CASRHSSPQTGELFF	15	-	TRBJ2-2	-	TRBV6-1
TGTGCCAGCGCTAAGGAACCCTACGAGCAGTACTTC	CASAKEPYEQYF	12	few	TRBJ2-7	-	TRBV21-1
TGTGCCAGCAGCGCTCCTGACTCGGATACGCAGTATTTT	CASSAPDSDTQYF	13	-	TRBJ2-3	-	TRBV9
TGTGCCAGCATGAGCCCTCAGGGGGCGACGGCCAAAAACATTCAGTACTTC	CASMSPQGATAKNIQYF	17	few	TRBJ2-4	TRBD1	TRBV6-2/TRBV6-3
TGTGCCAGCAGTGGCGGACCGACGGGTCAGGAGGATGGAAAACTGTTTTTT	CASSGGPTGQEDGKLFF	17	-	TRBJ1-4	-	TRBV6-4
TGTGCCAGCTCACCAAATCTTGGAGATCAAGAGCAGTACTTC	CASSPNLGDQEQYF	14	-	TRBJ2-7	-	TRBV18
TGCAGTGCTCCAGCGAACACCGGGGAGCTGTTTTTT	CSAPANTGELFF	12	-	TRBJ2-2	-	TRBV20-1
TGTGCCAGCAGCGTAGGGGGGGTCCCCTACGAGCAGTACTTC	CASSVGGVPYEQYF	14	few	TRBJ2-7	-	TRBV9
TGTGCCAGCAGCCCCGAGCTGGGGAGGGGCTACGAGCAGTACTTC	CASSPELGRGYEQYF	15	-	TRBJ2-7	TRBD2	TRBV9
TGCAGTGCTAGAGAACAGCGCAATCAGCCCCAGCATTTT	CSAREQRNQPQHF	13	-	TRBJ1-5	-	TRBV20-1
TGCGCCAGCAGCCAAGAGCCAGGGTGGGTGAACAATGAGCAGTTCTTC	CASSQEPGWVNNEQFF	16	-	TRBJ2-1	-	TRBV4-3
TGTGCCAGCAGTTGGGACAGCGGGCAGGCTTTCTTT	CASSWDSGQAFF	12	once	TRBJ1-1	TRBD1	TRBV28
TGTGCCACCGCGACACAATCCTACGAGCAGTACTTC	CATATQSYEQYF	12	-	TRBJ2-7	-	TRBV10-3
TGCGCCAGCAGCCTTGCGTACAATGAGCAGTACTTC	CASSLAYNEQYF	12	-	TRBJ2-7	-	TRBV5-1
TGCGCCAGCAGCCAAGATCGACTAGCGGGGGGGCCAAATGAGCAGTTCTTC	CASSQDRLAGGPNEQFF	17	few	TRBJ2-1	TRBD2	TRBV4-3
TGTGCCAGCAGCCCCGGACAGGGAGCCGATGAAAAACTGTTTTTT	CASSPGQGADEKLFF	15	-	TRBJ1-4	TRBD1	TRBV4-2
TGCAGTGCTAGTAGGGGGGCTAAAAACATTCAGTACTTC	CSASRGAKNIQYF	13	-	TRBJ2-4	-	TRBV20-1
TGTGCCAGCAGTTTCGGAGGGCAGGGGGATGGCTACACCTTC	CASSFGGQGDGYTF	14	-	TRBJ1-2	TRBD1	TRBV27
TGTGCCAGCAGCCAAGTCATCCCATCGGCGGGGGCAAGCTCCTACAATGAGCAGTTCTTC	CASSQVIPSAGASSYNEQFF	20	-	TRBJ2-1	-	TRBV14
TGTGCCAGCGCGCAAGGGGGGTTGGTCCAAGAGACCCAGTACTTC	CASAQGGLVQETQYF	15	-	TRBJ2-5	-	TRBV9
TGCAGCGTTGACCTAACAGGGAACAATGAGCAGTTCTTC	CSVDLTGNNEQFF	13	-	TRBJ2-1	-	TRBV29-1
TGTGCCAGCAGTTACCGGTCTGGTCTTGGAACAGATACGCAGTATTTT	CASSYRSGLGTDTQYF	16	-	TRBJ2-3	-	TRBV6-6
TGCAGCGTTGAAGATCTAACTCGCGGCTCTACCTACGAGCAGTACTTC	CSVEDLTRGSTYEQYF	16	-	TRBJ2-7	-	TRBV29-1
TGTGCCAGCAGCACCGCCACCTCCTACGAGCAGTACTTC	CASSTATSYEQYF	13	-	TRBJ2-7	-	TRBV7-9
TGCAGTGCTAGCCGTACTTTGGAGGGCGAGCAGTTCTTC	CSASRTLEGEQFF	13	-	TRBJ2-1	-	TRBV20-1
TGTGCCAGCAGCTTGGACGCGGGGGCCATCCGTAACATTCAGTACTTC	CASSLDAGAIRNIQYF	16	once	TRBJ2-4	-	TRBV5-6
TGTGCCAGGCGAGGGGGATGCGACTACGAGCAGTACTTC	CARRGGCDYEQYF	13	few	TRBJ2-7	-	TRBV12-3/TRBV12-4
TGTGCCAGCAGCGCAACGGGACAGATGAATTCACCCCTCCACTTT	CASSATGQMNSPLHF	15	-	TRBJ1-6	TRBD1	TRBV13
TGCAGCGTTCGAATCGACAGGTCAAGAGAGACCCAGTACTTC	CSVRIDRSRETQYF	14	-	TRBJ2-5	-	TRBV29-1
TGTGCCAGCAGCCAAGGGACTAGCGACTACAATGAGCAGTTCTTC	CASSQGTSDYNEQFF	15	few	TRBJ2-1	TRBD2	TRBV3-1
TGTGCCAGCAGCCCCCAAGGGATATCATGGGGTGAGCAGTTCTTC	CASSPQGISWGEQFF	15	-	TRBJ2-1	-	TRBV7-9
TGTGCCAGCAACCGGGACAGGAGGTCTGAAGCTTTCTTT	CASNRDRRSEAFF	13	-	TRBJ1-1	TRBD1	TRBV2
TGCAGTGCTCGCCCGAGCGGGGTACAAGAGACCCAGTACTTC	CSARPSGVQETQYF	14	-	TRBJ2-5	TRBD2	TRBV20-1
TGTGCCAGCAGTTACTTCGGGACGGTAAGCAATCAGCCCCAGCATTTT	CASSYFGTVSNQPQHF	16	-	TRBJ1-5	-	TRBV6-2/TRBV6-3
TGTGCCAGCTCACGCGTCGGACAGGGACAGTACTTC	CASSRVGQGQYF	12	few	TRBJ2-7	TRBD1	TRBV18
TGTGCCAGCACCCCTGGGGGCACCCCGGTGGATACGCAGTATTTT	CASTPGGTPVDTQYF	15	-	TRBJ2-3	-	TRBV7-9
TGTGCCAGCAGTGACAGGCAATCGAACTATGGCTACACCTTC	CASSDRQSNYGYTF	14	once	TRBJ1-2	-	TRBV28
TGCGCCAGCAGCCAAGCATTGGCCGATAAACAACGAGCAGGAGATACGCAGTATTTT	CASSQALADKQRAGDTQYF	19	-	TRBJ2-3	-	TRBV4-3
TGTGCCAGCACCCTTATTGAAAAACTGTTTTTT	CASTLIEKLFF	11	-	TRBJ1-4	-	TRBV4-2
TGTGCCAGCAGCCAGTCGGACAGGGTCCCTGGCTACACCTTC	CASSQSDRVPGYTF	14	-	TRBJ1-2	TRBD1	TRBV4-2
TGTGCCTCTCTCGCGGTAGGGTCGGCAAGCCAAGAGACCCAGTACTTC	CASLAVGSASQETQYF	16	once	TRBJ2-5	-	TRBV21-1
TGTGCCAGCAGCCACGGGGGGGTTGCAGATACGCAGTATTTT	CASSHGGVADTQYF	14	-	TRBJ2-3	TRBD2	TRBV3-1
TGTGCCAGCGGAGCGGGGTTAAACTATGGCTACACCTTC	CASGAGLNYGYTF	13	-	TRBJ1-2	-	TRBV7-2